This T cell receptor (beta chain) derives from a study of shared clonotypes between healthy human individuals. As for this clone: Its antigen is unknown. Other DNA sequences within the sample encode an identical CDR3.

The authors divided CD4+ cells into CD45RA+ naive and CD45RA-negative memory subsets. An even split of each subset's genomic DNA across several immunoSEQ plates was performed. Profiling relied on immunoSEQ multiplex PCR, and the TCRdb table lists in-frame clones only, not all of them. The data show roughly 1,100,000 clones, around 74% seen once. V lost 3 bases to trimming and J lost 4 bases, with 10 bases between them. There are 13 residues in the CDR3. The germline V gene has CDR1 KGHSH and CDR2 LQKENI. Study results and limitations: Although depth was large, rarefaction showed that sequencing of the sorted subsets was incomplete. The study drew on few donors, limiting represented genetic and exposure-history diversity.

The receptor comes from a man aged 18 to 35 in good health. Sequenced input: memory CD4+ T cells sorted from blood. The subset: CD45RA-negative fraction. The rearrangement links TRBV18 to TRBJ2-7, with D maybe TRBD1 (6 bases). CDR3 coding DNA: TGTGCCAGCTCACCGAGACAGGAGTACGAGCAGTACTTC. This encodes CASSPRQEYEQYF.